This TCR beta chain was recovered during a study of blood T cell repertoires in COVID-19. Original methodology: Reference gene primer amplification gave nucleated cell count estimates. This table comes from immunoSEQ multiplex PCR, and its TCRdb copy is limited to in-frame clones, with some not included. V and J calls and clone size are as listed in that table; D and trimming were resolved from the DNA. Here the sample spans around 290,000 clones, roughly 90% being singletons. Participant-given clinical history determined each cohort assignment. There are 13 residues in the CDR3. With V trimmed by 4 bases and J by 8 bases, 6 bases remained unmatched. The V gene's germline CDR1 is LGHDT and CDR2 YNNKEL (reference sequence).

V gene TRBV3-1 (or the pseudogene TRBV3-2) combines with J gene TRBJ1-2; 8 bases are shared with TRBD1. Sequencing was done on a sample of PBMCs or T cells enriched from blood (not recorded which). The source is a woman younger than 45 who had recovered from COVID-19. The CDR3 loop reads CASSPPGGIGYTF. CDR3 in DNA: TGTGCCAGCAGCCCTCCAGGGGGCATAGGCTACACCTTC.